Below are 31 T cell receptor beta chains sequenced from a single sample in a study of blood T cell repertoires in COVID-19. The assay was immunoSEQ multiplex PCR, and TCRdb's table has in-frame clones only and misses some. Here the sample spans about 33,000 clones, about 88% being singletons. What was sequenced was peripheral blood. The receptors here all came from a human donor in a cohort sampled during active COVID-19.

The V and J genes are TRBV20-1 and TRBJ2-3; D is ambiguous. Germline V gives CDR1 DFQATT, CDR2 SNEGSKA (reference sequence). This CDR3 contains 11 residues. The V end lost 3 bases, the J end lost 3 bases, and 4 bases lay between the germline ends. The CDR3 loop reads CSASRTDTQYF. The DNA of the CDR3 is TGCAGTGCTAGTCGGACAGATACGCAGTATTTT.

The rearrangement joins TRBV5-6 to TRBJ2-5, with D perhaps matching TRBD2 (6 bases). Trimming shortened V by 6 bases and J by 5 bases, and 23 bases separated the two germline ends. From germline, CDR1 is SGHDT and CDR2 YYEEEE. This CDR3 is 16 amino acids long. The CDR3 here is CASTTSRRVGLETQYF. In DNA, the CDR3 is TGTGCCAGCACTACCTCCAGGAGGGTTGGTTTGGAGACCCAGTACTTC. Full variable domain (rest looked up from reference TRBV5-6 and TRBJ2-5): DAGVTQSPTHLIKTRGQQVTLRCSPKSGHDTVSWYQQALGQGPQFIFQYYEEEERQRGNFPDRFSGHQFPNYSSELNVNALLLGDSALYLCASTTSRRVGLETQYFGPGTRLLVL.

V and J are TRBV5-5 and TRBJ2-2, with a weak D call TRBD1 (6 bases). CDR1 is SGHKS, CDR2 YYEKEE, per germline (reference sequence). The V and J ends lost 4 bases and 2 bases respectively, with 9 bases between them. The CDR3 totals 14 residues. The CDR3 nucleotides are TGTGCCAGCAGCCCGGACAGCAACACCGGGGAGCTGTTTTTT. Amino acid sequence: CASSPDSNTGELFF.

The chain links TRBV7-9 to TRBJ2-1, with 9 bases matching TRBD2. CDR3 length equals 16 residues. The trim removed 3 bases at V and 7 bases at J, leaving 10 bases unmatched. Looked up from germline, CDR1 is SEHNR and CDR2 is FQNEAQ (reference sequence). In nucleotides, the CDR3 is TGTGCCAGCAGCTTTCTCGTTAGCGGGGGAGGGAATGAGCAGTTCTTC. This encodes CASSFLVSGGGNEQFF.

V and J are TRBV7-8 and TRBJ2-7; maybe TRBD1 (6 bases). The V gene lost 5 bases and the J gene lost 2 bases, with 16 bases spanning the gap. This CDR3 has 15 amino acids. CDR1 and CDR2 (germline): SGHVS, FQNEAQ. CDR3 DNA sequence: TGTGCCAGCAGCCTCATGACAGGCGCAACCTACGAGCAGTACTTC. This codes for CASSLMTGATYEQYF.

The chain links TRBV11-2 to TRBJ2-7; 7 bases are a match to TRBD1. The CDR3 is 16 amino acids. Germline V gene lookup returns CDR1 SGHAT and CDR2 FQNNGV. Unmatched junction bases numbered 7, after V lost 1 base and J lost 1 base. CDR3 residues: CASSLGGQLPSYEQYF. CDR3 nucleotides: TGTGCCAGCAGCTTAGGGGGACAGTTACCTTCCTACGAGCAGTACTTC.

The CDR3 protein is CAWRTGEKGNQPQHF. The CDR3 DNA is TGTGCCTGGAGAACAGGGGAGAAGGGCAATCAGCCCCAGCATTTT. V is TRBV30 and J is TRBJ1-5; TRBD1 matches 7 bases. V shed 3 bases, J shed 2 bases, and the junction held 7 bases outside the gene matches. The CDR3 covers 15 residues. From germline, CDR1 is GTSNPN and CDR2 SVGIG (reference sequence). Supplemented by reference TRBV30 and TRBJ1-5, the full variable domain reads SQTIHQWPATLVQPVGSPLSLECTVEGTSNPNLYWYRQAAGRGLQLLFYSVGIGQISSEVPQNLSASRPQDRQFILSSKKLLLSDSGFYLCAWRTGEKGNQPQHFGDGTRLSIL.

This clone has a single count. The rearrangement uses TRBV5-1 and TRBJ1-3; a possible D gene is TRBD1 (6 bases). The V gene lost 0 bases and the J gene lost 4 bases, with 8 bases spanning the gap. This CDR3 spans 14 amino acids. Looked up from germline, CDR1 is SGHRS and CDR2 is YFSETQ. The CDR3 region is CASSLVGGGNTIYF. CDR3 nucleotides: TGCGCCAGCAGCTTGGTAGGGGGAGGAAACACCATATATTTT. Complete variable domain (other parts from reference TRBV5-1 and TRBJ1-3): KAGVTQTPRYLIKTRGQQVTLSCSPISGHRSVSWYQQTPGQGLQFLFEYFSETQRNKGNFPGRFSGRQFSNSRSEMNVSTLELGDSALYLCASSLVGGGNTIYFGEGSWLTVV.

V gene TRBV10-1 combines with J gene TRBJ1-1; possible D gene TRBD1, 5 bases. The germline V and J ends were trimmed by 8 bases and 0 bases, with 13 bases remaining between them. Germline V CDR1 and CDR2: WNHNN, SYGVQD (reference sequence). This CDR3 spans 14 amino acids. The CDR3 bases are TGCGCCAGCTTTCTAGGGACTTTGAACACTGAAGCTTTCTTT. Amino acids: CASFLGTLNTEAFF.

The rearrangement joins TRBV24-1 to TRBJ2-1; a weak D match, TRBD1 (7 bases). V gave up 3 bases and J gave up 8 bases, with 13 bases separating them. This CDR3 is 14 amino acids long. CDR1 is KGHDR, CDR2 SFDVKD, per germline. DNA for the CDR3: TGTGCCACCAGTGATCCCCAGGGGGGCGATGAGCAGTTCTTC. It encodes CATSDPQGGDEQFF.

The chain uses TRBV6-5 and TRBJ2-3; TRBD1 aligns across 8 bases. This CDR3 spans 10 amino acids. The V gene's germline CDR1 is MNHEY and CDR2 SVGAGI. Trimming at V came to 10 bases and at J to 9 bases, leaving 3 bases not matched to a gene. The chain's CDR3 is CATRQGTQYF. For the CDR3, the DNA is TGTGCCACCAGACAGGGGACGCAGTATTTT.

CDR3 nucleotides: TGTGCCAGCGGGCTAGCGGGGAGGACAGATACGCAGTATTTT. Its translation is CASGLAGRTDTQYF. V is TRBV6-5 and J is TRBJ2-3; 9 bases line up with TRBD2. In germline, CDR1 is MNHEY, CDR2 SVGAGI. This CDR3 spans 14 amino acids. J was trimmed by 3 bases and V by 8 bases; bases with no gene match: 6.

This clone was seen once. J is TRBJ2-3 and V is TRBV13; TRBD2 might be the D (6 bases). V was trimmed by 2 bases and J by 2 bases, leaving 8 bases between them. Per germline, CDR1 PRHDT and CDR2 FYEKMQ (reference sequence). The CDR3 runs to 14 residues. The CDR3 nucleotides read TGTGCCAGCAGCTTAATGGACTACACAGATACGCAGTATTTT. This encodes CASSLMDYTDTQYF.

J is TRBJ1-6 and V is TRBV4-2; D perhaps matches TRBD1 (5 bases). The CDR3 runs 19 residues. The germline V gene encodes CDR1 LGHNA and CDR2 YNFKEQ. V was trimmed by 1 base and J by 0 bases, leaving 16 bases between them. CDR3 sequence (DNA): TGTGCCAGCAGCCAAGGGGTAAAGGGCAGGGCCTCCTATAATTCACCCCTCCACTTT. This codes for CASSQGVKGRASYNSPLHF.

V is TRBV25-1 and J is TRBJ1-1, with TRBD1 as a possible D gene (5 bases). This CDR3 comprises 14 residues. The V end was cut by 2 bases, the J end by 12 bases, with 19 bases between. The germline V gene encodes CDR1 MGHDK and CDR2 SYGVNS. The CDR3 protein is CASSERGIVGLTFF. The CDR3 DNA reads TGTGCCAGCAGTGAAAGGGGAATCGTGGGGTTAACTTTCTTT.

The genes are TRBV5-1 and TRBJ2-1, with D maybe TRBD2 (6 bases). The V and J ends lost 0 bases and 8 bases respectively, with 12 bases between them. CDR3 length: 14 amino acids. CDR1 is SGHRS, CDR2 YFSETQ, per germline. The CDR3: CASSLEGLAYEQFF. The DNA for the CDR3 is TGCGCCAGCAGCTTGGAGGGCCTAGCGTATGAGCAGTTCTTC.

The V gene is TRBV11-2, the J gene TRBJ2-1, with D possibly matching TRBD1 (6 bases). Trimming took off 2 bases at V and 6 bases at J, with 11 bases between the two ends. Germline values: CDR1 SGHAT, CDR2 FQNNGV. The CDR3 loop spans 14 amino acids. CDR3 sequence (DNA): TGTGCCAGCAGCTTATGGGACAACGTCAATGAGCAGTTCTTC. Residues: CASSLWDNVNEQFF. Filled out from reference TRBV11-2 and TRBJ2-1, the complete variable domain reads EAGVAQSPRYKIIEKRQSVAFWCNPISGHATLYWYQQILGQGPKLLIQFQNNGVVDDSQLPKDRFSAERLKGVDSTLKIQPAKLEDSAVYLCASSLWDNVNEQFFGPGTRLTVL.

This rearrangement joins TRBV14 to TRBJ2-1; unclear D gene. The V gene's germline CDR1 is SGHDN and CDR2 FVKESK. This CDR3 is built from 13 residues. V gave up 5 bases and J gave up 3 bases, with 8 bases separating them. Written as DNA, the CDR3 is TGTGCCAGCAGCAACGGGTTCTACAATGAGCAGTTCTTC. Its translation is CASSNGFYNEQFF.

This clone was recorded a few times. This rearrangement joins TRBV7-9 to TRBJ2-7, with 8 positions matching TRBD2. Trimming cost V 3 bases and J 1 base; bases outside gene matches: 5. The CDR3 is made up of 15 amino acids. CDR1 and CDR2 from the germline V gene are SEHNR and FQNEAQ (reference sequence). In nucleotides, the CDR3 is TGTGCCAGCAGCTTCCCGCGGGGGGTATCCTACGAGCAGTACTTC. This codes for CASSFPRGVSYEQYF.

The chain uses TRBV7-9 and TRBJ1-3; possibly TRBD1 for D (6 bases). The germline V and J ends were trimmed by 7 bases and 4 bases, with 17 bases remaining between them. The CDR3 is made up of 15 amino acids. The germline gives CDR1 SEHNR, CDR2 FQNEAQ (reference sequence). The CDR3 sequence: CASTSDSPWGNTIYF. The CDR3, as DNA: TGTGCCAGCACCTCGGACAGCCCATGGGGAAACACCATATATTTT.

The chain recombines TRBV7-3 with TRBJ1-1, with TRBD1 as a possible D gene (6 bases). Trimming left V 1 base short and J 1 base short, with 10 bases between. CDR1 is SGHTA, CDR2 FQGTGA, per germline. This CDR3 is built from 15 residues. CDR3 nucleotide sequence: TGTGCCAGCAGCTTAAGTGGGGGCCCGAACACTGAAGCTTTCTTT. Translation: CASSLSGGPNTEAFF.

This clone was observed a single time. V gene TRBV9 combines with J gene TRBJ2-2, with D perhaps matching TRBD2 (6 bases). The germline gives CDR1 SGDLS, CDR2 YYNGEE. CDR3 length: 15 amino acids. Trimming pared 2 bases from V and 2 bases from J, leaving 10 bases between. CDR3 sequence: CASSVAGYNTGELFF. In DNA, the CDR3 is TGTGCCAGCAGCGTTGCGGGATATAACACCGGGGAGCTGTTTTTT.

This chain links TRBV10-1 with TRBJ2-5, with 9 bases aligning to TRBD2. Trimming at V came to 3 bases and at J to 5 bases, leaving 4 bases not matched to a gene. Germline-derived CDR1 and CDR2 are WNHNN and SYGVQD (reference sequence). The CDR3 contains 14 residues. CDR3 loop: CASSDSGGRETQYF. The DNA for the CDR3 is TGCGCCAGCAGTGATAGCGGGGGCCGGGAGACCCAGTACTTC.

The chain employs TRBV3-1 (or the pseudogene TRBV3-2) and TRBJ2-7; TRBD1 agrees at 9 bases. The length of the CDR3 is 13 residues. From germline, CDR1 is LGHDT and CDR2 YNNKEL (reference sequence). J was trimmed by 7 bases and V by 2 bases; bases with no gene match: 3. DNA of the CDR3: TGTGCCAGCAGCCAACAAGGGACAGGGGAGCAGTACTTC. Its protein is CASSQQGTGEQYF.

A single count supports this clone. The chain joins TRBV6-5 to TRBJ2-7, with 7 bases that match TRBD1. V trimming: 6 bases; J trimming: 0 bases; junction bases outside the gene matches: 2. The CDR3 has 13 amino acids. CDR1 and CDR2 from the germline V gene are MNHEY and SVGAGI. CDR3 amino acids: CASSRQGSYEQYF. CDR3 coding DNA: TGTGCCAGCAGCCGACAGGGCTCCTACGAGCAGTACTTC.

The rearrangement uses TRBV30 and TRBJ1-2, with D maybe TRBD1 (5 bases). The CDR3 loop spans 13 amino acids. Germline CDR1 is GTSNPN and CDR2 is SVGIG (reference sequence). V lost 2 bases and J lost 1, with 8 bases in between. CDR3 protein: CAWSPDNNYGYTF. CDR3 nucleotides: TGTGCCTGGAGTCCGGACAATAACTATGGCTACACCTTC.

This sequence joins TRBV5-4 and TRBJ1-2; D is uncertain. CDR3 length equals 13 residues. Germline V gene data show CDR1 as SGHNT and CDR2 as YYREEE (reference sequence). Between the trimmed V and J ends, which lost 0 bases and 1 base, there was a span of 4 bases. CDR3 DNA sequence: TGTGCCAGCAGCTTGGAGCTTAACTATGGCTACACCTTC. It translates to CASSLELNYGYTF.

The genes are TRBV5-1 and TRBJ2-7, with a tentative D call TRBD1 (5 bases). V was cut by 4 bases and J by 6 bases, with 17 bases left in between. CDR1 is SGHRS, CDR2 YFSETQ, per germline. CDR3 size: 14 residues. The CDR3 reads CASSTTGRALEQYF. DNA for the CDR3: TGCGCCAGCAGCACAACAGGTAGGGCACTCGAGCAGTACTTC.

V is TRBV19 and J is TRBJ1-1; 8 bases map to TRBD1. The CDR3 contains 14 residues. Unmatched junction bases numbered 8, after V lost 7 bases and J lost 4 bases. Germline loops: CDR1 LNHDA, CDR2 SQIVND (reference sequence). CDR3 DNA: TGTGCCAGTAATGTCAGGGGGCGCGGCACTGAAGCTTTCTTT. Its protein product is CASNVRGRGTEAFF.

The DNA of the CDR3 is TGCGCCAGCAGCCAAGATACACCCGGGGGGACAGGCGGGAACTACGAGCAGTACTTC. Translated: CASSQDTPGGTGGNYEQYF. The chain recombines TRBV4-1 with TRBJ2-7, with TRBD1 as a possible D gene (8 bases). The V and J ends lost 0 bases and 3 bases respectively, with 24 bases between them. CDR1 is MGHRA, CDR2 YSYEKL, per germline. The length of the CDR3 is 19 residues.

As DNA, the CDR3 is TGCGCCAGCAGCTACGGACAGGGCATCGGCTACACCTTC. Translating it yields CASSYGQGIGYTF. This sequence joins TRBV5-1 and TRBJ1-2; 8 bases map to TRBD1. In germline, CDR1 is SGHRS, CDR2 YFSETQ. V lost 3 bases and J lost 8; bases outside the gene matches: 6. The CDR3 length is 13 residues.